The next 13 T cell receptor beta chains were all read from a single sample in a study of OX40 agonist ivuxolimab in advanced cancers. Profiled with immunoSEQ multiplex PCR; TCRdb holds only in-frame clones, not every one. This repertoire shows tens of thousands of clones, 80% to 90% found once; its top ten account for roughly 2.1%. Sequences were derived from CD4+ or CD8+ T cells sorted from blood, sampled in a trial of the OX40 agonist ivuxolimab. These receptors were obtained from an adult with an advanced solid tumor such as melanoma, head and neck, liver or kidney cancer.

This rearrangement joins TRBV5-4 to TRBJ1-4, with D perhaps TRBD1 (5 bases). Germline V gene lookup returns CDR1 SGHNT and CDR2 YYREEE (reference sequence). The CDR3 length is 15 residues. V lost 6 bases and J lost 7, with 19 bases in between. CDR3 bases: TGTGCCAGCACCGATAGTGGGGGAGTGGGTGAAAAACTGTTTTTT. Its protein product is CASTDSGGVGEKLFF.

The chain combines TRBV5-1 with TRBJ2-2; D possibly corresponds to TRBD1 (5 bases). Trimming pared 0 bases from V and 2 bases from J, leaving 11 bases between. Germline loops: CDR1 SGHRS, CDR2 YFSETQ. CDR3 length: 16 residues. In DNA form, the CDR3 reads TGCGCCAGCAGCTTGGTTGGCCAGGGTAACACCGGGGAGCTGTTTTTT. This sequence encodes CASSLVGQGNTGELFF.

The chain employs TRBV15 and TRBJ2-7; possible D gene TRBD2, 6 bases. V dropped 0 bases and J dropped 4 bases, with 13 bases sitting between them. The CDR3 has 15 residues. Germline V gene sequence: CDR1 LNHNV, CDR2 YYDKDF (reference sequence). Here the CDR3 reads CATSRDLRESYEQYF. CDR3 nucleotides: TGTGCCACCAGCAGAGATCTTCGGGAGTCATACGAGCAGTACTTC.

The J gene is TRBJ2-1, the V gene TRBV6-5; no clear D. Trimming stripped 2 bases from V and 5 bases from J, with 7 bases between. Looked up from germline, CDR1 is MNHEY and CDR2 is SVGAGI. The CDR3 is made up of 13 amino acids. CDR3 loop: CASSYQLNNEQFF. The CDR3 DNA reads as TGTGCCAGCAGTTACCAACTGAACAATGAGCAGTTCTTC.

V gene TRBV7-7 combines with J gene TRBJ1-3; D gene ambiguous. The CDR3 has 16 amino acids. Germline lookup yields CDR1 SSHAT and CDR2 FNYEAQ (reference sequence). Trimming took off 1 base at V and 1 base at J, with 11 bases between the two ends. CDR3 region: CASSLGPVTSGNTIYF. The CDR3 DNA reads TGTGCCAGCAGCTTAGGTCCAGTTACATCTGGAAACACCATATATTTT.

V and J are TRBV2 and TRBJ2-1; TRBD2 matches at 7 bases. This CDR3 has 13 amino acids. Germline assignment: CDR1 SNHLY and CDR2 FYNNEI. Germline trimming cut 11 bases from V and 1 base from J; bases unmatched to any gene: 5. CDR3 in amino acids: CAGQGGSYNEQFF. The CDR3 bases are TGTGCCGGTCAGGGAGGGTCCTACAATGAGCAGTTCTTC.

The chain combines TRBV30 with TRBJ2-2; tentative D call: TRBD2 (6 bases). Germline CDR1 is GTSNPN and CDR2 is SVGIG (reference sequence). Trimming removed 0 bases from V and 1 base from J, with 12 bases in between. The CDR3 has 16 amino acids. In DNA form, the CDR3 reads TGTGCCTGGAGTGTAATGGGACTCGGGAACACCGGGGAGCTGTTTTTT. As protein: CAWSVMGLGNTGELFF.

The V call is TRBV6-5, the J call TRBJ2-3; D perhaps matches TRBD1 (6 bases). Germline V gene lookup returns CDR1 MNHEY and CDR2 SVGAGI. The CDR3 is made up of 15 amino acids. The V gene lost 4 bases and the J gene lost 4 bases, with 15 bases spanning the gap. CDR3: CASSFTGSPADTQYF. CDR3 sequence (DNA): TGTGCCAGCAGTTTCACAGGGAGCCCCGCAGATACGCAGTATTTT.

This clone was found a few times. The chain couples TRBV5-4 to TRBJ1-4, with D tentatively TRBD1 (5 bases). The germline V and J ends were trimmed by 4 bases and 3 bases, with 19 bases remaining between them. The germline gives CDR1 SGHNT, CDR2 YYREEE (reference sequence). The CDR3 is 17 amino acids. The DNA of the CDR3 is TGTGCCAGCAGCGCAAGACTCCCAGGGTCAGCTAATGAAAAACTGTTTTTT. Translation: CASSARLPGSANEKLFF. Filled out from reference TRBV5-4 and TRBJ1-4, the complete variable domain reads ETGVTQSPTHLIKTRGQQVTLRCSSQSGHNTVSWYQQALGQGPQFIFQYYREEENGRGNFPPRFSGLQFPNYSSELNVNALELDDSALYLCASSARLPGSANEKLFFGSGTQLSVL.

This chain uses TRBV5-1 with TRBJ2-5; D remains ambiguous. Looked up from germline, CDR1 is SGHRS and CDR2 is YFSETQ. V was cut by 0 bases and J by 1 base, with 10 bases left in between. This CDR3 spans 15 amino acids. The CDR3 nucleotides are TGCGCCAGCAGCTTGGTGCAGGCACCCCAAGAGACCCAGTACTTC. Translating it yields CASSLVQAPQETQYF.

This clone was counted between two and nine times. V usage is TRBV6-5 and J usage is TRBJ2-1; D might be TRBD1 (5 bases). The V end was cut by 5 bases, the J end by 3 bases, with 14 bases between. The germline gives CDR1 MNHEY, CDR2 SVGAGI. This CDR3 has 15 residues. CDR3 nucleotides: TGTGCCAGCAGTACGCCAAGGGGCCGCTACAATGAGCAGTTCTTC. It encodes CASSTPRGRYNEQFF.

In this sample, this clone turned up a few times. The chain joins TRBV7-3 to TRBJ1-1; 8 nucleotides line up with TRBD1. J gave up 4 bases and V 1 base, and 2 bases lay outside the gene matches. Looked up from germline, CDR1 is SGHTA and CDR2 is FQGTGA. The CDR3 covers 14 residues. The CDR3 nucleotides read TGTGCCAGCAGCTTAAACACAGGGGGCACTGAAGCTTTCTTT. Protein: CASSLNTGGTEAFF.

The chain uses TRBV19 and TRBJ1-2, with a tentative D call TRBD1 (5 bases). Germline CDR1 is LNHDA and CDR2 is SQIVND (reference sequence). The CDR3 is made up of 13 amino acids. The ends were cut back, 1 base at V and 8 bases at J, with 11 bases in the middle. The CDR3 reads CASSIGGLDGYTF. DNA for the CDR3: TGTGCCAGTAGTATAGGGGGCTTGGACGGCTACACCTTC.